This T cell receptor beta chain was identified during a study of neoadjuvant anti-PD-1 for oral cavity cancer. Study-wide background: Non-progressing patients received a fourth nivolumab dose near day 43, then surgery on days 50-56. General study findings and limits: PBMC Gini-index clonality exceeded responders' in non-responders post-nivolumab.

Details on this clone: Its antigen is undetermined.

CDR1 and CDR2 (germline): SGHTA, FQGNSA. The CDR3 is made up of 14 amino acids. Trimming shortened V by 4 bases and J by 0 bases, and 8 bases separated the two germline ends. This table comes from immunoSEQ multiplex PCR, and its TCRdb copy is limited to in-frame clones, with some not included. The data show about 14,000 clones, with roughly two thirds seen just once and approximately 2.3% held by the top ten. The chain carries TRBV7-2 and TRBJ2-3; tentative D call: TRBD2 (5 bases). The sequence was collected from a person aged 35 to 85 with oral cavity squamous cell carcinoma. The sample consisted of PBMCs, taken before nivolumab (anti-PD-1) treatment. The CDR3 DNA reads as TGTGCCAGCAGCTCAGACTATAGCACAGATACGCAGTATTTT. Translated, it gives CASSSDYSTDTQYF.